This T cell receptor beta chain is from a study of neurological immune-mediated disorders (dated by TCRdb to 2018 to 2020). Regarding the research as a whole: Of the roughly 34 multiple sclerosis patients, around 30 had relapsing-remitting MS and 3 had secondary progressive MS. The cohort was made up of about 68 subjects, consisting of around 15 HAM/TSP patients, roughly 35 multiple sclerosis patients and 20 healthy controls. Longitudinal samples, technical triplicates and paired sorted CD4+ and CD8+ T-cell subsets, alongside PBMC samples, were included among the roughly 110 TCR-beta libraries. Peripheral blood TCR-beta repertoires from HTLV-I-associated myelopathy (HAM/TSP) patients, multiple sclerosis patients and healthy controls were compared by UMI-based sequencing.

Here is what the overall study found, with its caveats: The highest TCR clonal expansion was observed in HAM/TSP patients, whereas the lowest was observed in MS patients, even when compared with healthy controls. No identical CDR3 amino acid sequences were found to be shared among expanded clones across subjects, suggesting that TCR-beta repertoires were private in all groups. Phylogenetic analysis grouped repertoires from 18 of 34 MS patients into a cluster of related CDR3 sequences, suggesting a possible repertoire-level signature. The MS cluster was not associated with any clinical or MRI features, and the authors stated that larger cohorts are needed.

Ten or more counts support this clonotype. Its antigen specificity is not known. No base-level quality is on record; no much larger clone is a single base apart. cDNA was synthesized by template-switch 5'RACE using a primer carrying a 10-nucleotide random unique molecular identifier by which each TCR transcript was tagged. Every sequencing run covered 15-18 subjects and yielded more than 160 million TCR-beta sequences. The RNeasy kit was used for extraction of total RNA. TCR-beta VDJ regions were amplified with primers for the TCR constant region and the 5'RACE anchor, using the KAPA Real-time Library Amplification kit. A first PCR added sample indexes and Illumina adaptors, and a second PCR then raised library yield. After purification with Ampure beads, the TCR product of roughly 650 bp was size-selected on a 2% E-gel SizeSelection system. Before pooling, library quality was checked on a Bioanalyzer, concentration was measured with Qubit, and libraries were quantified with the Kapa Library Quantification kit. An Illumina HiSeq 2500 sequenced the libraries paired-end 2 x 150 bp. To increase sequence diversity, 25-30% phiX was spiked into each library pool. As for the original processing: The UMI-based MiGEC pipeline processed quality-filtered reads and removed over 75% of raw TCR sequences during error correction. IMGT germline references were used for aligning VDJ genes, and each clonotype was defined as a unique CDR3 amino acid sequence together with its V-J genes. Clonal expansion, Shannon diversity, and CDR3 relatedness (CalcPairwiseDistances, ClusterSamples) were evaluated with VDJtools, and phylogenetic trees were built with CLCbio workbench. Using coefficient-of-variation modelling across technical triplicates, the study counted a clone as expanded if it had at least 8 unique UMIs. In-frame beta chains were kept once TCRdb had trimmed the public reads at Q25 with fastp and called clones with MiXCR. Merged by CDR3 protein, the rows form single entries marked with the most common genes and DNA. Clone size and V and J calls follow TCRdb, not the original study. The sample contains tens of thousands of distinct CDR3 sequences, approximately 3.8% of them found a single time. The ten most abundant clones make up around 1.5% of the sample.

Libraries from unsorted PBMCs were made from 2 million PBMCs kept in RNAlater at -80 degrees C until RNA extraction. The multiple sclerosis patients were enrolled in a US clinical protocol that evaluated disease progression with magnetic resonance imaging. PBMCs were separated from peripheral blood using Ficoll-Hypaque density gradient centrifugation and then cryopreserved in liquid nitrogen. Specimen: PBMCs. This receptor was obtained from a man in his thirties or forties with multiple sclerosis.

The nucleotides are TGCGCCAGCAGCTTGGATGCGGGCAACTATGGCTACACCTTC. The resulting protein is CASSLDAGNYGYTF. The V and J genes are TRBV5-1 and TRBJ1-2; a confident D gene designation cannot be given. V sheds 0 bases and J sheds 2 bases, leaving 8 bases between their ends. CDR1 and CDR2 (SGHRS, YFSETQ) derive from the germline V gene. The CDR3, from cysteine to phenylalanine, totals 14 residues. Just the 42-base CDR3 DNA is kept, in frame starting at base 1. The entire variable domain, with the stretches around the CDR3 drawn from the reference TRBV5-1 and TRBJ1-2 proteins, is KAGVTQTPRYLIKTRGQQVTLSCSPISGHRSVSWYQQTPGQGLQFLFEYFSETQRNKGNFPGRFSGRQFSNSRSEMNVSTLELGDSALYLCASSLDAGNYGYTFGSGTRLTVV.